Presented here are 19 T cell receptor beta chains from one specimen sequenced in a study of T-cell reconstitution after alpha-beta-depleted transplantation in children. Unique molecular identifiers were used to barcode this TCRbeta library. TCRdb re-called the PCR reads with MiXCR, one entry per CDR3 protein. The sample carries around 600,000 distinct CDR3 sequences, around 16% recorded once. The source material was PBMCs from the stem cell graft donor, sampled from the stem cell graft. All receptors come from a human donor who donated a stem cell graft to a child with acute myeloid leukemia.

In this sample, this clonotype turned up many times. The CDR3 sequence is CSVEEVGAGDTEAFF. CDR3 coding DNA: TGCAGCGTTGAAGAGGTGGGCGCCGGGGACACTGAAGCTTTCTTT. The gene calls are TRBV29-1 and TRBJ1-1; D uncertain. Germline values: CDR1 SQVTM, CDR2 ANQGSEA. Trimming took off 0 bases at V and 3 bases at J, with 14 bases between the two ends. This CDR3 comprises 15 residues.

This clonotype was seen many times. The chain links TRBV9 to TRBJ1-2; 7 bases match TRBD1. The CDR3 totals 15 residues. V dropped 4 bases and J dropped 4; count of bases not matched to a gene: 10. The germline CDR1 and CDR2 sequences are SGDLS and YYNGEE. CDR3 sequence reads: CASSLTGSLGYGYTF. The CDR3 coding sequence is TGTGCCAGCAGCTTGACAGGGTCCCTCGGCTATGGCTACACCTTC.

This clonotype has a handful of counts. The chain carries TRBV20-1 and TRBJ2-2, with 11 bases fitting TRBD1. The CDR3 covers 15 residues. CDR1 and CDR2 (germline): DFQATT, SNEGSKA (reference sequence). With 6 bases clipped from V and 6 bases from J, the junction kept 9 bases outside the gene matches. CDR3 in DNA: TGCAGTGCAACCGGGACAGGGGGTATTGCCGGGGAGCTGTTTTTT. This codes for CSATGTGGIAGELFF.

In regard to this clonotype: This may come from a read error, since a much larger clone is one base off. The chain carries TRBV20-1 and TRBJ1-6; TRBD1 matches 9 bases. V shed 3 bases, J shed 10 bases, and the junction held 10 bases outside the gene matches. The germline CDR1 and CDR2 sequences are DFQATT and SNEGSKA (reference sequence). The CDR3 consists of 15 residues. CDR3 nucleotide sequence: TGCAGTGCTAGGAGGGGGGACAGGGCAAGATCACCCCTCCACTTT. Translating gives CSARRGDRARSPLHF.

This clonotype was seen a few times. The chain employs TRBV20-1 and TRBJ1-5, with a tentative D call TRBD1 (6 bases). The CDR3 runs to 16 residues. Trimming cost V 6 bases and J 0 bases, with 18 bases left between them. Germline V gene sequence: CDR1 DFQATT, CDR2 SNEGSKA (reference sequence). CDR3: CSAAKGGASSNQPQHF. The CDR3 coding sequence is TGCAGTGCCGCAAAGGGGGGTGCGTCTAGCAATCAGCCCCAGCATTTT.

Many counts were recorded for this clonotype. This rearrangement joins TRBV12-3 or TRBV12-4 to TRBJ2-1; 8 bases align to TRBD1. The CDR3 covers 14 residues. The V and J ends lost 6 bases and 10 bases, in that order; junction bases with no gene match: 11. The CDR3 protein is CASSWTGNRHEQFF. The CDR3, as DNA: TGTGCCAGCAGCTGGACAGGGAATCGACACGAGCAGTTCTTC.

Of note for this clonotype: A clone one base away is much larger, so this may be a read error. V and J are TRBV28 and TRBJ1-2, with D tentatively TRBD1 (6 bases). The CDR3 totals 15 residues. V gave up 6 bases and J gave up 4 bases, with 18 bases separating them. Germline V lookup: CDR1 MDHEN, CDR2 SYDVKM. As DNA, the CDR3 is TGTGCCAGCAGCCCACAGGGAGGGAAGGGCTATGGCTACACCTTC. Its protein is CASSPQGGKGYGYTF.

The V call is TRBV6-2 or TRBV6-3, the J call TRBJ2-7; no clear D. The CDR3 totals 13 residues. Germline loops: CDR1 MNHEY, CDR2 SVGEGT. With 2 bases removed from V and 2 bases from J, the gap between germline ends came to 7 bases. The CDR3 DNA reads as TGTGCCAGCAGTTACCACCCGACCTACGAGCAGTACGTC. Translating it yields CASSYHPTYEQYV.

This clonotype was seen a handful of times. V usage is TRBV12-3 or TRBV12-4 and J usage is TRBJ2-5, with D perhaps TRBD1 (6 bases). The CDR3 is 15 residues long. V was trimmed by 3 bases and J by 3 bases, leaving 14 bases between them. This chain's CDR3 is CASSFSRGIKETQYF. Written as DNA, the CDR3 is TGTGCCAGCAGTTTTTCCAGGGGAATCAAAGAGACCCAGTACTTC.

This clonotype was found a few times. This chain uses TRBV10-1 with TRBJ2-3; 7 bases line up with TRBD1. V trimming: 5 bases; J trimming: 0 bases; junction bases outside the gene matches: 5. This CDR3 contains 15 residues. From germline, CDR1 is WNHNN and CDR2 SYGVQD (reference sequence). In DNA form, the CDR3 reads TGCGCCAGCAGTTCGAACAGGGGAAGCACAGATACGCAGTATTTT. This gives the protein CASSSNRGSTDTQYF.

Details on this clonotype: A much larger clone differs by one base, so this may be a read error. It is likely a read error, because the conserved phenylalanine at the end of the CDR3 is missing. The V call is TRBV12-3 or TRBV12-4, the J call TRBJ1-2; the match to TRBD1 covers 8 bases. With 6 bases clipped from V and 7 bases from J, the junction kept 1 base outside the gene matches. This CDR3 has 11 amino acids. CDR3 residues: CASSDRGGYTY. As DNA, the CDR3 is TGTGCCAGCAGCGACAGGGGTGGCTACACCTAC.

The chain combines TRBV25-1 with TRBJ2-1; D gene ambiguous. The V end lost 3 bases, the J end lost 7 bases, and 19 bases lay between the germline ends. The CDR3 spans 16 residues. Germline CDR1 is MGHDK and CDR2 is SYGVNS. This chain's CDR3 is CASSDGSLLFRNEQFF. CDR3 in DNA: TGTGCCAGCAGTGATGGCTCTCTACTATTCCGGAATGAGCAGTTCTTC.

This clonotype came up a few times. The J gene is TRBJ2-3, the V gene TRBV7-2; 8 nucleotides match TRBD1. The trim removed 2 bases at V and 5 bases at J, leaving 6 bases unmatched. Germline-derived CDR1 and CDR2 are SGHTA and FQGNSA. The CDR3 is made up of 15 amino acids. CDR3 sequence reads: CASSLFQQGGDTQYF. The CDR3 coding sequence is TGTGCCAGCAGCTTATTTCAACAGGGGGGAGATACGCAGTATTTT.

This clonotype was recorded a few times. The rearrangement links TRBV15 to TRBJ2-2, with TRBD1 matching over 7 bases. V dropped 0 bases and J dropped 3; count of bases not matched to a gene: 4. This CDR3 is built from 16 residues. CDR1 and CDR2 from the germline V gene are LNHNV and YYDKDF (reference sequence). CDR3: CATSRERDSYTGELFF. CDR3 bases: TGTGCCACCAGCAGAGAACGGGACAGTTACACCGGGGAGCTGTTTTTT.

This clonotype showed up many times. The rearrangement links TRBV4-3 to TRBJ2-7, with 11 bases aligning to TRBD1. The V and J ends lost 5 bases and 2 bases, in that order; junction bases with no gene match: 2. CDR1 is LGHNA and CDR2 is YSLEER in the germline V gene. This CDR3 has 14 amino acids. In DNA, the CDR3 is TGCGCCAGCAGCGAGGGACAGGGGGCCTACGAGCAGTACTTC. Translation: CASSEGQGAYEQYF.

This clonotype was seen only a few times. The rearrangement uses TRBV4-3 and TRBJ1-2; D gene unclear. V lost 4 bases, J lost 4 bases, and 10 bases lay in between. This CDR3 has 13 amino acids. Per germline, CDR1 LGHNA and CDR2 YSLEER. The CDR3 here is CASSPLGGYGYTF. CDR3 nucleotides: TGCGCCAGCAGCCCTCTAGGAGGCTATGGCTACACCTTC.

This clonotype was observed at least ten times. V gene TRBV20-1 combines with J gene TRBJ2-3; D uncertain. CDR3 size: 12 residues. The germline CDR1 and CDR2 sequences are DFQATT and SNEGSKA (reference sequence). Between the trimmed V and J ends, which lost 1 base and 2 bases, there was a span of 4 bases. The CDR3 region is CSARVVTDTQYF. As DNA, the CDR3 is TGCAGTGCTAGAGTGGTCACAGATACGCAGTATTTT.

At least ten counts were recorded for this clonotype. The V gene is TRBV5-5, the J gene TRBJ2-7, with a possible D match to TRBD1 (6 bases). Germline CDR1 reads SGHKS; CDR2 reads YYEKEE (reference sequence). The CDR3 contains 13 residues. V was trimmed by 0 bases and J by 6 bases, leaving 10 bases between them. CDR3 coding DNA: TGTGCCAGCAGCTTGGCGGCAGGGGCCGAGCAGTACTTC. This codes for CASSLAAGAEQYF.

This clonotype occurred many times. This chain uses TRBV20-1 with TRBJ1-1; unclear D gene. The germline gives CDR1 DFQATT, CDR2 SNEGSKA (reference sequence). The V gene lost 6 bases and the J gene lost 1 base, with 9 bases spanning the gap. The CDR3 extends over 12 amino acids. CDR3 sequence (DNA): TGCAGTGCCTCGACGGGGAACACTGAAGCTTTCTTT. Its protein product is CSASTGNTEAFF.